This is a list of T cell receptor beta chains from one sample in a study of CD8+ T cells in alopecia areata. Data came from immunoSEQ multiplex PCR; TCRdb stores just in-frame clones and leaves some out. The data show over 200,000 clones, 64% seen once. The sequenced sample was CD4+ T cells sorted from blood, obtained at week 4, from a patient treated with tofacitinib. Receptors were obtained from a human donor with alopecia areata. Each CDR3 is given with its conserved first and last residue.

18,TRBV7-9,TRBJ2-6,CASSFGGTLVSGANVLTF
14,TRBV10-3,TRBJ2-4,CAISPRQGLNIQYF
16,TRBV7-9,TRBJ2-1,CASRPPGLAIYNEQFF
15,TRBV14,TRBJ2-7,CASSRTGAETYEQYF
15,TRBV4-3,TRBJ1-6,CASSQEQGEHSPLHF
16,TRBV12-5,TRBJ1-2,CASGLVLGDTNYGYTF
14,TRBV29-1,TRBJ2-1,CSAGNRDPYNEQFF
13,TRBV5-1,TRBJ2-5,CASSSGGVETQYF
12,TRBV30,TRBJ2-5,CALRRGGETQYF
14,TRBV30,TRBJ2-4,CASRLVGSKNIQYF
15,TRBV4-1,TRBJ2-7,CASSQAWGTSYEQYF
13,TRBV10-3,TRBJ2-2,CAISEGWTGELFF
13,TRBV30,TRBJ2-6,CAWSLKGASVLTF
14,TRBV30,TRBJ2-3,CAWRDRVSTDTQYF
14,TRBV6-5,TRBJ1-2,CASRNGGTTYGYTF
13,TRBV19,TRBJ1-1,CASSTWTGWWAFF
17,TRBV15,TRBJ2-3,CATSRGSTWAITDTQYF
14,TRBV5-6,TRBJ2-7,CASSLTGLASEQYF
13,TRBV4-2,TRBJ2-5,CASSRRGEETQYF
15,TRBV5-1,TRBJ2-7,CASSLDGRGNYEQYF
13,TRBV6-1,TRBJ2-3,CACERRSTDTQYF
12,TRBV29-1,TRBJ2-2,CSVGRGYGELFF
13,TRBV27,TRBJ1-5,CASWDRPNQPQHF
12,TRBV2,TRBJ2-1,CASRTSLGEQFF
14,TRBV5-1,TRBJ2-7,CASSLTSASYEQYF
11,TRBV29-1,TRBJ2-5,CSVAFQETQYF
16,TRBV18,TRBJ2-1,CASSPTIAGGRDEQFF
15,TRBV6-5,TRBJ1-2,CASSYGGDGSYGYTF
17,TRBV18,TRBJ1-3,CASSPPAAYRSGNTIYF
16,TRBV4-2,TRBJ2-3,CASSQELAGNTDTQYF
13,TRBV4-1,TRBJ2-7,CASSQVWGHEQYF
13,TRBV19,TRBJ1-5,CASSTALRQPQHF
15,TRBV4-1,TRBJ2-2,CASSQLTGNTGELFF
14,TRBV5-4,TRBJ2-5,CASSFGENQETQYF
14,TRBV15,TRBJ2-7,CATSPGRNSYEQYF
11,TRBV29-1,TRBJ1-1,CSTLSGREAFF
15,TRBV14,TRBJ2-3,CASSQVGVLEDTQYF
15,TRBV7-9,TRBJ1-6,CASSLVQGNNSPLHF
14,TRBV2,TRBJ1-1,CASSQQGGNTEAFF